This TCR beta chain was documented in a study of cytomegalovirus exposure and HLA in healthy donors. The overall study: Per a later analysis, the 666 first-cohort and about 120 validation repertoires shared one platform. Regarding the study as a whole: High sensitivity and specificity were reportedly achieved when the classifier diagnosed cytomegalovirus status.

The germline V and J ends were trimmed by 1 base and 6 bases, with 18 bases remaining between them. CDR3 length: 16 amino acids. Germline-derived CDR1 and CDR2 are SGHNT and YENEEA. Sequenced by immunoSEQ multiplex PCR; TCRdb stores in-frame clones only, minus some. The table has around 150,000 clones, about nine tenths seen once. With respect to this clone: Its antigen is as yet unknown.

The V call is TRBV11-3, the J call TRBJ1-2; D is possibly TRBD1 (6 bases). This TCR was sampled from a man between 18 and 29 years old in good health and CMV-seronegative. The sample consisted of PBMCs. The DNA of the CDR3 is TGTGCCAGCAGCTTAGTAGAGGAGGGGCGGGGGCATGGCTACACCTTC. Protein sequence: CASSLVEEGRGHGYTF.